The clone carrying this TCR beta chain came up a few times. The antigen is not known. This sample was taken from a study of CD8 T cells in ankylosing spondylitis. The authors made TCR beta libraries by quantitative 5'-RACE with molecular barcodes. TCRdb re-analysed the 5' RACE reads in MiXCR, keeping a single row per CDR3 protein. In the table there are 390,000 or so distinct CDR3 sequences, around 24% of which are singletons. Study-wide points: Blood from ankylosing spondylitis patients appeared to carry a characteristic eight-variant TCR beta motif. The study looked at matched synovial fluid samples from ankylosing spondylitis patients. Disease-linked clones were reported to be significantly enriched there. Disease-linked clones were CD8+ and relatively rare in peripheral blood. Earlier work had already found some motif variants in reactive arthritis synovial fluid and blood.

Looked up from germline, CDR1 is SGHKS and CDR2 is YYEKEE (reference sequence). CDR3 length: 15 residues. Between the trimmed V and J ends, which lost 0 bases and 2 bases, there was a span of 11 bases. The chain recombines TRBV5-5 with TRBJ2-5; no definite D call. Input material: blood, either unsorted or a sorted T cell fraction (not recorded which). This clonotype was sampled from a male donor with ankylosing spondylitis. The CDR3 DNA reads TGTGCCAGCAGCTTGGAGGGTCTGGCGCAAGAGACCCAGTACTTC. As protein: CASSLEGLAQETQYF.